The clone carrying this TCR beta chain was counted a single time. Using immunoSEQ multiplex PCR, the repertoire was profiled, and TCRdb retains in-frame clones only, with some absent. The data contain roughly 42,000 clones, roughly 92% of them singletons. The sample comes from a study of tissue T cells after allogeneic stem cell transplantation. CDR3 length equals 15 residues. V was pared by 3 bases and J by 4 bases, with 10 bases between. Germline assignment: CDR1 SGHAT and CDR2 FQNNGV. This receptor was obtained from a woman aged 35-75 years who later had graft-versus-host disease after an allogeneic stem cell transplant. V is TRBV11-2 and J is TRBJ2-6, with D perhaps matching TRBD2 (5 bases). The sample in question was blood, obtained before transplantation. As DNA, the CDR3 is TGTGCCAGCAGCTTTAGACGGGAAGGGGCCAACGTCCTGACTTTC. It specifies CASSFRREGANVLTF.